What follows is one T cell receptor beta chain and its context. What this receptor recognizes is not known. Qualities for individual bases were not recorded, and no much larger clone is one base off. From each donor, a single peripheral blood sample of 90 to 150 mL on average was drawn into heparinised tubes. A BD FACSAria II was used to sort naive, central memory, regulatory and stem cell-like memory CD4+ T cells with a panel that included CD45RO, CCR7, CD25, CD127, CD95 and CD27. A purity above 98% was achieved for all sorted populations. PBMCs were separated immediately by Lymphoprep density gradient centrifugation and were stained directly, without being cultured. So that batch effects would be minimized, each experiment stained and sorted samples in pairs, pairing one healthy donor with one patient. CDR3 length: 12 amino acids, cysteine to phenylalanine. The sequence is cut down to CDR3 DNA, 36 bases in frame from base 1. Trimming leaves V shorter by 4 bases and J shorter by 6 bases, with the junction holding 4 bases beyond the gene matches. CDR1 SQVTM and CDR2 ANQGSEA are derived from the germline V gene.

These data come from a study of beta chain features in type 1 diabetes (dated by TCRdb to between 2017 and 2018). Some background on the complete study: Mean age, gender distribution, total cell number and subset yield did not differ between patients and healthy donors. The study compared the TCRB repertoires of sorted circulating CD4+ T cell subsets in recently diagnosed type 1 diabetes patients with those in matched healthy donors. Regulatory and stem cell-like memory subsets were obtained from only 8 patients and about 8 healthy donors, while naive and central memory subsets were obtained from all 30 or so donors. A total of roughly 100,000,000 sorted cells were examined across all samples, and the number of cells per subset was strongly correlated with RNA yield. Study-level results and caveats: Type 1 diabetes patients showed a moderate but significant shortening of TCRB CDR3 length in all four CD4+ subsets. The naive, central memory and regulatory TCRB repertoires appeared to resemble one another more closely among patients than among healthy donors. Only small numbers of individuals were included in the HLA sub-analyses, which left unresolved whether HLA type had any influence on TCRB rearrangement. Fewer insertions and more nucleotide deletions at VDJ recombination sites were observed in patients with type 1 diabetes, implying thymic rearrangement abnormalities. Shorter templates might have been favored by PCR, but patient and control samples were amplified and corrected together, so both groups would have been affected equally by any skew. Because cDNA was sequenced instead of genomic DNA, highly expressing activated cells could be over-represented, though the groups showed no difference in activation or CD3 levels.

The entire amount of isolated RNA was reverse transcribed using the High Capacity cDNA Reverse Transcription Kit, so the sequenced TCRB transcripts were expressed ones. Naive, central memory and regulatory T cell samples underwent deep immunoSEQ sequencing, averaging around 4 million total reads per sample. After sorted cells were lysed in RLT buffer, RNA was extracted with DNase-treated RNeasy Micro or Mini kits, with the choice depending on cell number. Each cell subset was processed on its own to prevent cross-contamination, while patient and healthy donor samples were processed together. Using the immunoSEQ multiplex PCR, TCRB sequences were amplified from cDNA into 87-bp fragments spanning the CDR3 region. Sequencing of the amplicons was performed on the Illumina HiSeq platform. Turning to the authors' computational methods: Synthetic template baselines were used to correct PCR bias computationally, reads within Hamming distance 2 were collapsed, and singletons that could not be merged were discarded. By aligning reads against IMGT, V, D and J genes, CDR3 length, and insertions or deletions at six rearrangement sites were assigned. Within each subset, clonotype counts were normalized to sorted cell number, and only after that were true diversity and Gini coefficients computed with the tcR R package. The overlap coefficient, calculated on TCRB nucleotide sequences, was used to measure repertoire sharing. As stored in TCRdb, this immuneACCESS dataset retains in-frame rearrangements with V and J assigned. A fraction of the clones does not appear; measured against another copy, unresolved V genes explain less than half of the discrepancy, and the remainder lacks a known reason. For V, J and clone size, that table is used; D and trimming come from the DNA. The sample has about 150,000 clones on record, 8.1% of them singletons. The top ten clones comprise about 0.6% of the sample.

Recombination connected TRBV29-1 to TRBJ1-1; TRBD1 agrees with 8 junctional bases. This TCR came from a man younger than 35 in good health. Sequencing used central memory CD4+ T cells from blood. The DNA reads TGCAGCGTTGGCCCACAGGGGGCTGAAGCTTTCTTT. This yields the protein CSVGPQGAEAFF.